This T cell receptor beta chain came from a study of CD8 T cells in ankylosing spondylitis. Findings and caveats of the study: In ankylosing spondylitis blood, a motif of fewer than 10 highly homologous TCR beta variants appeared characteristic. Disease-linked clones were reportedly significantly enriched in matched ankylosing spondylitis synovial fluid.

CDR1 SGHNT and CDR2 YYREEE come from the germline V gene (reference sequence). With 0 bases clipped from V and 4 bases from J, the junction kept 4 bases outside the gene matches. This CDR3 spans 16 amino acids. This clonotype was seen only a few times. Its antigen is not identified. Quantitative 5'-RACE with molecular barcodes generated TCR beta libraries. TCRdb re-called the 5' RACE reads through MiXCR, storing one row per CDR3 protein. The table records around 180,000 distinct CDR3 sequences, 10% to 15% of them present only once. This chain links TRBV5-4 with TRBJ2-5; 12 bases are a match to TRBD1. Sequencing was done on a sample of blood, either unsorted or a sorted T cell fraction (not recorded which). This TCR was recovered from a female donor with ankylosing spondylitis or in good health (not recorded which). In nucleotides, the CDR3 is TGTGCCAGCAGCTTGGGGGGACAGGGGGCCGGAGAGACCCAGTACTTC. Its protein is CASSLGGQGAGETQYF.